These 7 T cell receptor beta chains came from one sample sequenced in a study of shared T cell receptors in the human thymus (dated by TCRdb to the early 2020s). Library method: the immunoSEQ multiplex PCR assay. TCRdb carries this immuneACCESS record with in-frame sequences only. Its versions omit some clonotypes, under half of them owing to an unresolved V gene in the studies checked, with the rest unexplained. A total of hundreds of thousands of clones appear in this sample, more than 75% of them only once. The top ten hold just under 0.0095% of the sample. The sample was also linked to a second study, of human thymus T cells.

Source material: thymocytes. These receptors all come from a boy in the first two years of life with a congenital heart defect. Donor details come from another sample of the same person, matched by shared clones.

CDR3 amino acids: CASSPTGQGTDTQYF. The CDR3 DNA follows: TGCGCCAGCAGCCCCACCGGACAGGGAACAGATACGCAGTATTTT. The chain recombines TRBV4-3 with TRBJ2-3; 8 nucleotides line up with TRBD1. There are 15 residues in the CDR3. Germline CDR1 and CDR2: LGHNA and YSLEER. V lost 4 bases, J lost 3 bases, and 6 bases stayed unmatched.

The CDR3 region is CATSRGRSSYEQYF. CDR3 bases: TGTGCCACCAGCAGAGGAAGGAGCTCCTACGAGCAGTACTTC. The gene calls are TRBV15 and TRBJ2-7, with no clear D. Germline V CDR1 and CDR2: LNHNV, YYDKDF (reference sequence). This CDR3 contains 14 residues. With 1 base removed from V and 0 bases from J, the gap between germline ends came to 7 bases.

This rearrangement joins TRBV29-1 to TRBJ1-2, with D maybe TRBD1 (5 bases). Germline assignment: CDR1 SQVTM and CDR2 ANQGSEA. This CDR3 region has 15 residues. With 4 bases removed from V and 4 bases from J, the gap between germline ends came to 19 bases. CDR3 DNA sequence: TGCAGCGTTGGACAGAGAACTCCCCGCTTCTATGGCTACACCTTC. Translating gives CSVGQRTPRFYGYTF.

The chain combines TRBV9 with TRBJ1-3; D possibly corresponds to TRBD1 (5 bases). CDR3 length: 16 amino acids. V dropped 3 bases and J dropped 0 bases, with 13 bases sitting between them. CDR1 is SGDLS, CDR2 YYNGEE, per germline. CDR3 bases: TGTGCCAGCAGCGCCCCGCGGGGCCTCTCTGGAAACACCATATATTTT. This sequence encodes CASSAPRGLSGNTIYF.

The CDR3 coding sequence is TGTGCCAGCAGCCGGGACAGGGGGGGCCAACCAACCAAAAACATTCAGTACTTC. Translation: CASSRDRGGQPTKNIQYF. The V gene is TRBV11-2, the J gene TRBJ2-4; 11 bases align to TRBD1. CDR1 and CDR2 from the germline V gene are SGHAT and FQNNGV. CDR3 length equals 18 residues. V lost 5 bases to trimming and J lost 2 bases; unmatched junction nucleotides: 11.

The chain joins TRBV5-1 to TRBJ2-5; 7 bases align to TRBD2. CDR1 is SGHRS and CDR2 is YFSETQ in the germline V gene. This CDR3 has 15 amino acids. The junction had 10 bases not matched to a gene; V was cut back by 3 bases and J by 5 bases. CDR3 loop: CASSSLADPTETQYF. As DNA, the CDR3 is TGCGCCAGCAGCTCCCTAGCGGACCCCACCGAGACCCAGTACTTC.

V gene TRBV28 combines with J gene TRBJ2-2, with 10 bases identical to TRBD2. The V and J ends lost 2 bases and 0 bases, in that order; junction bases with no gene match: 15. The CDR3 runs to 21 residues. Germline lookup yields CDR1 MDHEN and CDR2 SYDVKM. Written as DNA, the CDR3 is TGTGCCAGCAGTTTACAGGAGGAGCTAGCGGGAGAGGGGGCGAACACCGGGGAGCTGTTTTTT. It codes for CASSLQEELAGEGANTGELFF. Variable domain in full (rest from reference TRBV28 and TRBJ2-2): DVKVTQSSRYLVKRTGEKVFLECVQDMDHENMFWYRQDPGLGLRLIYFSYDVKMKEKGDIPEGYSVSREKKERFSLILESASTNQTSMYLCASSLQEELAGEGANTGELFFGEGSRLTVL.